A single T cell receptor beta chain is shown here with its context. Its specificity is not known. This sample is part of a study of T cell responses to AZD1222 COVID-19 vaccine. Findings of the study overall: There were repertoire samples only from the period after the peak T cell response. Breadth and depth of Spike-specific TCRs rose after two AZD1222 doses. Unmutated variant regions are reportedly targeted by nearly half of spike-specific TCRs.

Profiled with immunoSEQ multiplex PCR; TCRdb holds only in-frame clones, not every one. Here the sample spans about 70,000 clones, less than 95% being singletons. CDR1 is LGHDT and CDR2 is YNNKEL in the germline V gene (reference sequence). The J segment lost 0 bases and the V segment lost 11 bases, leaving 14 bases of the junction unmatched. The CDR3 runs 17 residues. Sequencing used peripheral blood, obtained 28 days after the second AZD1222 dose. The chain employs TRBV3-1 (or the pseudogene TRBV3-2) and TRBJ2-4, with 9 bases that match TRBD2. This receptor was identified in an adult who received the AZD1222 COVID-19 vaccine. As DNA, the CDR3 is TGTGCCTCTGGGGGTAAAGCGGGAGGTGGAGCCAAAAACATTCAGTACTTC. As protein: CASGGKAGGGAKNIQYF.